Listed below are T cell receptor beta chains from one sample, sequenced in a study of CD8 T cells in ankylosing spondylitis. TCRdb recomputed calls from the 5' RACE reads with MiXCR, one row per CDR3 protein. The table shows 470,000 or so distinct CDR3 sequences, with roughly a quarter occurring only once. The sample consisted of blood, either unsorted or a sorted T cell fraction (not recorded which). The receptor set was obtained from a male donor with ankylosing spondylitis. The CDR3 runs from the conserved cysteine through the conserved F or W. Each record gives: clone size, D gene, V gene, J gene, CDR3 protein, CDR3 DNA. D genes are given only for firm matches. Only some rows state a clone size, as once, few, many or a class for expanded clones.

few	TRBD1	TRBV7-9	TRBJ1-3	CASWDLTGAGNTIYF	TGTGCCAGCTGGGACCTGACAGGGGCTGGAAACACCATATATTTT
-	TRBD2	TRBV3-1	TRBJ2-1	CASSQDFSGRAYNEQFF	TGTGCCAGCAGCCAAGATTTTAGCGGGAGGGCCTACAATGAGCAGTTCTTC
-	TRBD1	TRBV6-4	TRBJ1-3	CASSVDRGGDTIYF	TGTGCCAGCAGTGTGGACAGGGGAGGAGACACCATATATTTT
-	-	TRBV20-1	TRBJ2-5	CSAGETQYF	TGCAGTGCTGGAGAGACCCAGTACTTC
many	TRBD1	TRBV29-1	TRBJ1-2	CSVDGQGSTYGYTF	TGCAGCGTTGATGGACAGGGGTCCACCTATGGCTACACCTTC
few	TRBD1	TRBV18	TRBJ2-3	CATTNIWTGGAGTDTQYF	TGTGCCACCACCAATATCTGGACAGGGGGCGCGGGCACAGATACGCAGTATTTT
few	-	TRBV4-2	TRBJ2-3	CASSQEPSSDTQYF	TGTGCCAGCAGCCAAGAACCGAGCTCAGATACGCAGTATTTT
-	-	TRBV25-1	TRBJ1-1	CASSAQAGLPNTEAFF	TGTGCCAGCAGTGCCCAGGCGGGGCTTCCGAACACTGAAGCTTTCTTT
-	TRBD2	TRBV19	TRBJ2-1	CASSSNTSPSSGSGYEQFF	TGTGCCAGTAGTTCCAATACCTCGCCGTCTAGCGGGAGTGGGTATGAGCAGTTCTTC
-	TRBD2	TRBV11-2	TRBJ2-1	CASSLVLGTNNEQFF	TGTGCCAGCAGCTTAGTTCTGGGGACTAACAATGAGCAGTTCTTC
-	-	TRBV28	TRBJ1-2	CASSSLSRTEGGVYYGYTF	TGTGCCAGCAGTTCCCTGTCTAGGACCGAAGGTGGGGTTTACTATGGCTACACCTTC
-	TRBD1	TRBV12-3/TRBV12-4	TRBJ1-2	CASSRETGSNYGYTF	TGTGCCAGCAGTCGAGAGACAGGGTCTAACTATGGCTACACCTTC
-	-	TRBV27	TRBJ2-1	CASRVAVVYNEQFF	TGTGCCAGCAGGGTGGCAGTAGTTTACAATGAGCAGTTCTTC
many	TRBD2	TRBV12-3/TRBV12-4	TRBJ2-3	CASSPTRASGRDTQYF	TGTGCCAGCAGTCCTACCCGGGCTAGCGGGCGAGATACGCAGTATTTT
-	-	TRBV5-1	TRBJ2-3	CASSSGTVSDTQYF	TGCGCCAGCTCCTCAGGGACGGTGTCAGATACGCAGTATTTT
-	TRBD1	TRBV5-1	TRBJ2-1	CASSLRGRQGERYEQFF	TGCGCCAGCAGCTTAAGGGGTCGACAGGGGGAACGGTATGAGCAGTTCTTC
few	-	TRBV20-1	TRBJ1-4	CSASPGTANEKLFF	TGCAGTGCTAGTCCCGGGACTGCTAATGAAAAACTGTTTTTT
-	TRBD2	TRBV5-1	TRBJ2-1	CASTITGLAGAGEQFF	TGCGCCAGCACCATCACCGGACTAGCGGGAGCGGGTGAGCAGTTCTTC
once	TRBD1	TRBV15	TRBJ1-2	CATSPGGTGEGYTF	TGTGCCACCAGCCCTGGGGGTACAGGGGAAGGCTACACCTTC
few	-	TRBV5-1	TRBJ2-3	CASSWTDETDTQYF	TGCGCCAGCAGCTGGACGGATGAAACAGATACGCAGTATTTT
-	-	TRBV3-1	TRBJ2-7	CASSPSGVRGEQYF	TGTGCCAGCAGCCCGTCGGGAGTTCGAGGGGAGCAGTACTTC
-	-	TRBV2	TRBJ1-2	CASIRALNYGYTF	TGTGCCAGCATCAGGGCATTGAACTATGGCTACACCTTC
-	TRBD2	TRBV20-1	TRBJ2-4	CSATPGGDKNIQYF	TGCAGTGCCACCCCGGGGGGGGACAAAAACATTCAGTACTTC
many	-	TRBV7-2	TRBJ1-3	CASSSRGGRGNTIYF	TGTGCCAGCAGCTCCCGTGGGGGGCGAGGAAACACCATATATTTT
-	-	TRBV12-3/TRBV12-4	TRBJ2-3	CASSRGESSTDTQYF	TGTGCCAGCAGTAGAGGAGAATCTAGCACAGATACGCAGTATTTT
once	TRBD1	TRBV5-4	TRBJ2-5	CASSQSGQGEWQETQYF	TGTGCCAGCAGCCAATCGGGACAGGGGGAATGGCAAGAGACCCAGTACTTC
once	TRBD1	TRBV12-3/TRBV12-4	TRBJ1-4	CASRPWTGDEKLFF	TGTGCCAGCAGACCCTGGACAGGGGACGAAAAACTGTTTTTT
few	-	TRBV3-1	TRBJ1-1	CASSQGNANTEAFF	TGTGCCAGCAGCCAAGGTAACGCAAACACTGAAGCTTTCTTT
-	-	TRBV20-1	TRBJ1-1	CSVPQGRDTEAFF	TGCAGTGTTCCGCAGGGGAGGGACACTGAAGCTTTCTTT
many	-	TRBV29-1	TRBJ2-3	CSVEDSVSVADTQYF	TGCAGCGTTGAAGATTCTGTTTCAGTTGCAGATACGCAGTATTTT
few	-	TRBV10-1	TRBJ2-3	CASSRDTTDTQYF	TGCGCCAGCAGCCGGGACACCACAGATACGCAGTATTTT
-	-	TRBV29-1	TRBJ2-2	CSVETPASTGELFF	TGCAGCGTTGAAACTCCGGCGAGCACCGGGGAGCTGTTTTTT
few	TRBD2	TRBV4-1	TRBJ2-1	CASGTSVHEQFF	TGCGCCAGCGGGACTAGCGTCCATGAGCAGTTCTTC
-	-	TRBV19	TRBJ1-2	CASSMTLGGYTF	TGTGCCAGTAGTATGACCCTCGGGGGCTACACCTTC
few	TRBD1	TRBV12-3/TRBV12-4	TRBJ2-7	CASAGQGVMGEQYF	TGTGCCAGCGCGGGACAGGGGGTTATGGGCGAGCAGTACTTC
-	-	TRBV16	TRBJ2-5	CASSQSRTVKETQYF	TGTGCCAGCAGCCAATCTAGGACAGTCAAAGAGACCCAGTACTTC
few	-	TRBV7-9	TRBJ2-1	CASSPGTLLYNEQFF	TGTGCCAGCAGCCCTGGGACTCTATTATACAATGAGCAGTTCTTC
-	TRBD1	TRBV20-1	TRBJ1-2	CSASSPRQGKVGYTF	TGCAGTGCTAGCTCTCCCAGACAGGGAAAGGTTGGCTACACCTTC
few	TRBD2	TRBV3-1	TRBJ2-3	CASSQPGGDTQYF	TGTGCCAGCAGCCAACCGGGGGGAGATACGCAGTATTTT
-	TRBD1	TRBV19	TRBJ2-1	CASSTPLGTGGYNEQFF	TGTGCCAGTAGTACACCCCTGGGGACAGGGGGCTACAATGAGCAGTTCTTC
many	-	TRBV5-1	TRBJ2-3	CASSLQGRETDTQYF	TGCGCCAGCAGCCTCCAGGGAAGAGAGACAGATACGCAGTATTTT
few	TRBD1	TRBV20-1	TRBJ1-2	CSAEQGVNYGYTF	TGCAGTGCTGAACAGGGGGTTAACTATGGCTACACCTTC
-	-	TRBV30	TRBJ2-1	CAWRGPGTSEQFF	TGTGCCTGGAGGGGGCCAGGAACTAGTGAGCAGTTCTTC
-	-	TRBV7-7	TRBJ2-1	CASSLIRGKGEQFF	TGTGCCAGCAGCTTAATCAGGGGAAAAGGTGAGCAGTTCTTC
few	-	TRBV14	TRBJ2-2	CASSRQSPAGYAGELFF	TGTGCCAGCAGCCGCCAAAGCCCGGCAGGGTATGCCGGGGAGCTGTTTTTT
-	-	TRBV5-1	TRBJ1-3	CASSLALAGDTIYF	TGCGCCAGCAGCTTGGCTTTGGCCGGGGACACCATATATTTT
few	-	TRBV5-1	TRBJ1-1	CASSLIGDDTEAFF	TGCGCCAGCAGCTTGATCGGGGACGACACTGAAGCTTTCTTT
-	-	TRBV20-1	TRBJ2-2	CSARDVGGTLNTGELFF	TGCAGTGCTAGAGATGTAGGAGGGACGTTGAACACCGGGGAGCTGTTTTTT
-	TRBD1	TRBV3-1	TRBJ1-1	CASSPASGQGGFF	TGTGCCAGCAGCCCAGCAAGCGGACAGGGGGGTTTCTTT
few	-	TRBV7-2	TRBJ1-5	CASSLVSNSANQPQHF	TGTGCCAGCAGCTTAGTTTCGAACAGCGCCAATCAGCCCCAGCATTTT
-	TRBD2	TRBV24-1	TRBJ2-1	CATSDPLQASGSTEQFF	TGTGCCACCAGTGACCCGCTACAGGCTAGCGGGAGTACTGAGCAGTTCTTC
-	TRBD1	TRBV15	TRBJ1-5	CATSPGQVINQPQHF	TGTGCCACCAGCCCCGGACAGGTGATCAATCAGCCCCAGCATTTT
few	TRBD1	TRBV18	TRBJ1-1	CASSHGPSGQINTEAFF	TGTGCCAGCTCACATGGGCCTTCGGGACAGATTAACACTGAAGCTTTCTTT
-	-	TRBV20-1	TRBJ2-7	CSGTGGRDEQYF	TGCAGCGGAACTGGGGGGCGGGACGAGCAGTACTTC
-	-	TRBV3-1	TRBJ2-3	CASSQGLTRRDTQYF	TGTGCCAGCAGCCAGGGCCTCACACGGAGAGATACGCAGTATTTT
-	-	TRBV30	TRBJ2-3	CAWGRDTQYF	TGTGCCTGGGGCCGGGATACGCAGTATTTT
few	TRBD1	TRBV7-9	TRBJ1-1	CASSSQGATEAFF	TGTGCCAGCAGCTCACAGGGGGCCACTGAAGCTTTCTTT
once	TRBD2	TRBV28	TRBJ2-7	CASTAPGTSGYEQYF	TGTGCCAGCACTGCACCCGGGACTAGCGGGTACGAGCAGTACTTC
-	-	TRBV5-1	TRBJ2-4	CASSTTKGPGAKNIQYF	TGCGCCAGCAGCACGACAAAGGGGCCCGGGGCCAAAAACATTCAGTACTTC
once	-	TRBV3-1	TRBJ2-5	CASSQRIQTQYF	TGTGCCAGCAGCCAACGCATTCAGACCCAGTACTTC